This TCR beta chain was identified during a study of T and B cells in COVID-19 patients. On the study more broadly: The recovered patients had mostly mild to moderate COVID-19 with outpatient management. In the active-infection cohort, about 90% of the roughly 20 patients had comorbidities linked to unfavorable COVID-19 outcome.

V lost 1 base, J lost 3 bases, and 9 bases lay in between. The length of the CDR3 is 14 residues. Germline V CDR1 and CDR2: GTSNPN, SVGIG (reference sequence). Study observations and caveats: Of about 2,300 TCR clusters found only in the recovered cohort, a few dozen had low generation probability.

TRB was amplified from about 260-540 ng of blood genomic DNA. Turning to this clonotype: Its antigen remains unknown.

Multiplex PCR with BIOMED2 TRB-A/B primer pools amplified TRB rearrangements. Each CDR3 protein is one row after TCRdb ran MiXCR on the multiplex PCR reads. The sample lists around 1,500 distinct CDR3 sequences, around 30% seen once, with 70% to 80% in the top ten. The chain recombines TRBV30 with TRBJ1-4; maybe TRBD1 (6 bases). The receptor's source is a human donor with active COVID-19. Specimen: blood. CDR3 DNA: TGTGCCTGGAGTGAAAGGGGGGCTAATGAAAAACTGTTTTTT. As protein: CAWSERGANEKLFF.